A selection of T cell receptor beta chains follows, all from one sample in a study of blood T cells in healthy people across ages. TCRdb recomputed calls from the 5' RACE reads with MiXCR, one row per CDR3 protein. The table includes about 760,000 distinct CDR3 sequences, approximately 25% detected once. These data also featured in a second study, about T cells of mothers and their children.

Material: blood. The receptors shown here come from a boy between 10 and 17 years old in good health. Each CDR3 is given with its conserved first and last residue. Each record gives: CDR3 length, D gene, V gene, clone size, J gene, CDR3 DNA, CDR3 protein. A D gene is named only where the DNA matches it firmly. A clone size is listed for some rows: how often the clone was seen (once, few, many), or a class if it is expanded.

>17|TRBD2|TRBV4-2|once|TRBJ2-3
TGTGCCAGCAGCCAAGTTACTAGCGGGGATCCCACAGATACGCAGTATTTT
CASSQVTSGDPTDTQYF
>14|NA|TRBV12-3/TRBV12-4|NA|TRBJ1-6
TGTGCCAGCAGTCGCACAGGGATGGATTCACCCCTCCACTTT
CASSRTGMDSPLHF
>13|NA|TRBV6-2/TRBV6-3|NA|TRBJ2-7
TGTGCCAGCAGCCTAGGCACAGGGTTCGAGCAGTACTTC
CASSLGTGFEQYF
>15|TRBD2|TRBV3-1|few|TRBJ2-7
TGTGCCAGCAGCAACGGTGGACTAGATGGTCGCGAGCAGTACTTC
CASSNGGLDGREQYF
>14|NA|TRBV29-1|NA|TRBJ1-1
TGCAGCGTTCGAACCGGGACGCAAAACACTGAAGCTTTCTTT
CSVRTGTQNTEAFF
>12|NA|TRBV10-3|NA|TRBJ2-7
TGTGCCATCAGTGGGAGGGTTTACGAGCAGTACTTC
CAISGRVYEQYF
>17|TRBD2|TRBV6-5|few|TRBJ2-7
TGTGCCAGCAGTTACAGGAATCCCGGGACTAGCGGGAACGAGCAGTACTTC
CASSYRNPGTSGNEQYF
>14|NA|TRBV6-2/TRBV6-3|NA|TRBJ1-1
TGTGCCAGCAGTCAGACCAGGGCGAGTACTGAAGCTTTCTTT
CASSQTRASTEAFF
>15|NA|TRBV5-1|NA|TRBJ2-1
TGTGCCAGCAGCTTAGAGGCGGTCTCCTACAATGAGCAGTTCTTC
CASSLEAVSYNEQFF
>14|NA|TRBV7-9|NA|TRBJ2-3
TGTGCCAGCAGCCGCTTTGGTGGCACAGATACGCAGTATTTT
CASSRFGGTDTQYF
>14|NA|TRBV3-1|few|TRBJ2-7
TGTGCCAGCAGCTCCCCAGGGAAGCCCTACGAGCAGTACTTC
CASSSPGKPYEQYF
>14|NA|TRBV29-1|few|TRBJ2-3
TGCAGCGTTGAAGGGGTTGGTGGGGCCGATACGCAGTATTTT
CSVEGVGGADTQYF
>13|NA|TRBV6-2/TRBV6-3|NA|TRBJ2-1
TGTGCCAGCAGTTATCCAGCTTACAATGAGCAGTTCTTC
CASSYPAYNEQFF
>15|NA|TRBV29-1|NA|TRBJ2-2
TGCAGCGTCCTTTGGGGCCCTCCGAACACCGGGGAGCTGTTTTTT
CSVLWGPPNTGELFF
>12|NA|TRBV2|few|TRBJ1-2
TGTGCCAGCAGTGAGCAGATTCCAGGCTACACCTTC
CASSEQIPGYTF
>13|NA|TRBV7-2|NA|TRBJ1-4
TGTGCCAGCAGCGGGCGGGGGGGCGAAAAACTGTTTTTT
CASSGRGGEKLFF
>18|NA|TRBV6-2/TRBV6-3|NA|TRBJ2-7
TGTGCCAGCGCCGGAGTGGGGTCAAACAGGGTGAGGGCGTACGAGCAGTACTTC
CASAGVGSNRVRAYEQYF
>15|TRBD2|TRBV20-1|NA|TRBJ2-1
TGCAGTGCCCCCACGAGAGCGGGGGGATACAATGAGCAGTTCTTC
CSAPTRAGGYNEQFF
>14|NA|TRBV29-1|NA|TRBJ2-7
TGCAGCGTTGAAGAAGCAGGACGCAACTACGAGCAGTACTTC
CSVEEAGRNYEQYF
>13|NA|TRBV29-1|NA|TRBJ2-7
TGCAGCGCCCGATCGACCGAAAACTACGAGCAGTACTTC
CSARSTENYEQYF
>16|TRBD2|TRBV28|NA|TRBJ2-5
TGTGCCACCAAGACAAAAACTAGCGGGATTTCGGAGACCCAGTACTTC
CATKTKTSGISETQYF
>14|NA|TRBV12-3/TRBV12-4|NA|TRBJ2-5
TGTGCCAGCAGGATTCTAGGAGGGGAGGAGACCCAGTACTTC
CASRILGGEETQYF
>13|NA|TRBV19|few|TRBJ1-1
TGTGCCAGTATGTTAGGGAAAAACACTGAAGCTTTCTTT
CASMLGKNTEAFF
>16|TRBD2|TRBV27|NA|TRBJ2-7
TGTGCCAGCAGCCCTTGGCGGGGGTATATGCGGTTGGAGCAGTACTTC
CASSPWRGYMRLEQYF
>16|TRBD2|TRBV2|NA|TRBJ2-5
TGTGCCAGCAGTGATTTGGGACTAGCGATTGTAGAGACCCAGTACTTC
CASSDLGLAIVETQYF
>18|TRBD2|TRBV4-1|NA|TRBJ2-3
TGCGCCAGCAGCCTCTCTGGACTAGCGGGGGAATACACAGATACGCAGTATTTT
CASSLSGLAGEYTDTQYF
>16|TRBD2|TRBV10-3|NA|TRBJ2-3
TGTGCCATCAGTGAGAGTTGGGGACTAGAGCGTGATACGCAGTATTTT
CAISESWGLERDTQYF
>15|TRBD1|TRBV3-1|NA|TRBJ2-1
TGTGCCAGCAGCCATACCGGGACAGGGGGCACTGAGCAGTTCTTC
CASSHTGTGGTEQFF
>11|NA|TRBV5-5|NA|TRBJ1-4
TGTGCCAGCAGCCTGCATGAAAAACTGTTTTTT
CASSLHEKLFF
>15|NA|TRBV12-3/TRBV12-4|NA|TRBJ1-1
TGTGCCAGCAGTTCCCCAGTTCCAGTCAACACTGAAGCTTTCTTT
CASSSPVPVNTEAFF
>15|NA|TRBV5-1|few|TRBJ2-2
TGCGCCAGCACCCAAGACAGGAAGAACACCGGGGAGCTGTTTTTT
CASTQDRKNTGELFF
>13|NA|TRBV5-1|NA|TRBJ2-6
TGCGCCAGCAGACAGGCTGGGGCCAACGTCCTGACTTTC
CASRQAGANVLTF
>14|NA|TRBV5-6|NA|TRBJ2-1
TGTGCCAGCAGCTTGGCCCGGGGGCGGGTTGAGCAGTTCTTC
CASSLARGRVEQFF
>16|NA|TRBV15|once|TRBJ2-3
TGTGCCACCAGCAGAGAGGGAGGTCGGGGCACAGATACGCAGTATTTT
CATSREGGRGTDTQYF
>14|TRBD1|TRBV11-2|NA|TRBJ2-3
TGTGCCAGCAGCGCACAGGGGGCGGTAGATACGCAGTATTTT
CASSAQGAVDTQYF
>13|NA|TRBV7-9|few|TRBJ1-4
TGTGCCAGCAGCGAGCGGAGGAATGAAAAACTGTTTTTT
CASSERRNEKLFF
>13|NA|TRBV29-1|many|TRBJ2-7
TGCAGCGTTGAACCGAAACAGGGTAACGAGCAGTACTTC
CSVEPKQGNEQYF
>14|NA|TRBV27|many|TRBJ2-1
TGTGCCAGCAGTTTCTCGAGCTCCTACAATGAGCAGTTCTTC
CASSFSSSYNEQFF
>14|NA|TRBV27|NA|TRBJ2-1
TGTGCCAGCAGTCCCGTGGAGGGAGGTAATGAGCAGTTCTTC
CASSPVEGGNEQFF
>12|NA|TRBV20-1|few|TRBJ2-5
TGCAGTGCTAGACTAGGGGCAGAGACCCAGTACTTC
CSARLGAETQYF
>15|TRBD1|TRBV20-1|NA|TRBJ2-1
TGCAGTGCTAGAGATCCCACCAAGGGGGCTAATGAGCAGTTCTTC
CSARDPTKGANEQFF
>15|NA|TRBV4-3|NA|TRBJ2-3
TGCGCCAGCAGCCAAGATTCGTTCAGCACAGATACGCAGTATTTT
CASSQDSFSTDTQYF
>13|NA|TRBV4-1|NA|TRBJ2-7
TGCGCCAGCAGCCAAGTCGCAGGTCACGAGCAGTACTTC
CASSQVAGHEQYF
>14|NA|TRBV28|NA|TRBJ2-7
TGTGCCAGCAGTTTGGGACCTTCAGGCTACGAGCAGTACTTC
CASSLGPSGYEQYF
>12|NA|TRBV9|NA|TRBJ1-2
TGTGCCAGCAGCGCGGAGAGTCATGGCTACACCTTC
CASSAESHGYTF
>14|NA|TRBV7-9|NA|TRBJ2-7
TGTGCCAGCAGCTTAGTTCAGGGTTCCCACGAGCAGTACTTC
CASSLVQGSHEQYF
>12|NA|TRBV7-9|NA|TRBJ2-7
TGTGCCAGCAGTCCCGCCATGGGCGAGCAGTACTTC
CASSPAMGEQYF
>14|NA|TRBV5-6|NA|TRBJ2-7
NA
CASSLGEFLCQQYF
>13|NA|TRBV5-5|NA|TRBJ2-3
TGTGCCAGCAGCTTCCAGGCCGCAGATACGCAGTATTTT
CASSFQAADTQYF
>15|NA|TRBV7-2|few|TRBJ1-5
TGTGCCAGCAGCTTAAGCGGAACTTATAATCAGCCCCAGCATTTT
CASSLSGTYNQPQHF
>15|NA|TRBV28|NA|TRBJ1-4
TGTGCCAGCAGTTTAGGGGCCGCAGGGAGTGAAAAACTGTTTTTT
CASSLGAAGSEKLFF
>14|NA|TRBV28|NA|TRBJ1-4
TGTGCCAGCACCACCGTAGCAACTAATGAAAAACTGTTTTTT
CASTTVATNEKLFF